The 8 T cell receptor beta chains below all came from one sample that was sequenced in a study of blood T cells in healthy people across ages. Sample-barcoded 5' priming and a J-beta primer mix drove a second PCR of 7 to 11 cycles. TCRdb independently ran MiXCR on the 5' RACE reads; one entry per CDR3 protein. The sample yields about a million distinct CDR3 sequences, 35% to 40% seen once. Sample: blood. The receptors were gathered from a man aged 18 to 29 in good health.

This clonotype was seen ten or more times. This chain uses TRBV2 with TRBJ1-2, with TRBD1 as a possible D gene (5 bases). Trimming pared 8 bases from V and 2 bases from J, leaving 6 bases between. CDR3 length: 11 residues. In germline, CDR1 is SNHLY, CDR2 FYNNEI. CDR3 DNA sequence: TGTGCCAGCCAGGGAAACTATGGCTACACCTTC. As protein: CASQGNYGYTF. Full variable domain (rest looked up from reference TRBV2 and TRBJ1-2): EPEVTQTPSHQVTQMGQEVILRCVPISNHLYFYWYRQILGQKVEFLVSFYNNEISEKSEIFDDQFSVERPDGSNFTLKIRSTKLEDSAMYFCASQGNYGYTFGSGTRLTVV.

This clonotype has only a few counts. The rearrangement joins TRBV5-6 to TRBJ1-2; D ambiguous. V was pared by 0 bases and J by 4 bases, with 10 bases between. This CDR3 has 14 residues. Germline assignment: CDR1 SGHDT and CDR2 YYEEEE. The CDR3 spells CASSLATARYGYTF. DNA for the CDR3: TGTGCCAGCAGCTTGGCTACAGCTCGCTATGGCTACACCTTC.

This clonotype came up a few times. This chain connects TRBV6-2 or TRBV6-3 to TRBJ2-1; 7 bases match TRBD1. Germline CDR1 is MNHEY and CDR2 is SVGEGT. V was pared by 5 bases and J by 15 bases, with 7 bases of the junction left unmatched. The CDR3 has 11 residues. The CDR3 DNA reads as TGTGCCAGCAGTCGAACAGGGGCCCCGTTCTTC. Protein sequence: CASSRTGAPFF.

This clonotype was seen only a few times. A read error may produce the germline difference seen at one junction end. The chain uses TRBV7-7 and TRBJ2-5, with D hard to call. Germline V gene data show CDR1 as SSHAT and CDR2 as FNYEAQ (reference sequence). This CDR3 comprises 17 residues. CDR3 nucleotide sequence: TGTGCTAGCAGCTCTACTCACTCAGAGAAGTACCAAGAGACCCAGTACTTC. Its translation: CASSSTHSEKYQETQYF.

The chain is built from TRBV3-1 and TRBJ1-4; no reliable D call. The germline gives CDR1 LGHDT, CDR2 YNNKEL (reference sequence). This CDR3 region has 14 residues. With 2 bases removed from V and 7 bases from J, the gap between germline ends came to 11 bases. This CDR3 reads CASSQSREGEKLFF. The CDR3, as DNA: TGTGCCAGCAGCCAATCGAGGGAGGGTGAAAAACTGTTTTTT.

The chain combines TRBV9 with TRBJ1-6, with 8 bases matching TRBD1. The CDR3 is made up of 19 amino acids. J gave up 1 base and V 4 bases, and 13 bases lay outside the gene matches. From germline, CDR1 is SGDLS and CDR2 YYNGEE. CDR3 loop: CASSMRGQGASSYNSPLHF. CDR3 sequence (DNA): TGTGCCAGCAGCATGAGAGGACAGGGCGCGTCTTCCTATAATTCACCCCTCCACTTT.

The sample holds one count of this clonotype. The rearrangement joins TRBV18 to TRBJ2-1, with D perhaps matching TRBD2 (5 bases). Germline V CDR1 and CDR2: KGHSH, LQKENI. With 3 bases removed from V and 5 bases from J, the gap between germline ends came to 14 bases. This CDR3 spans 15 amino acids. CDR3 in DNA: TGTGCCAGCTCACCCTTTGGGCTAGCAAACAATGAGCAGTTCTTC. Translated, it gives CASSPFGLANNEQFF.

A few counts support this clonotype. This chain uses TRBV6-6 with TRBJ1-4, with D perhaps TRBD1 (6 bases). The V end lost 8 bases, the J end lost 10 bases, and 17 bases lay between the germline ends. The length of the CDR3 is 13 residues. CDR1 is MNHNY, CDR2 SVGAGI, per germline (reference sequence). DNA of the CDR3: TGTGCCAGCCAGGAGCAGGGGACGGTAAAACTGTTTTTT. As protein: CASQEQGTVKLFF.